The 9 T cell receptor beta chains below all came from one sample that was sequenced in a study of blood T cell repertoires in COVID-19. Produced via immunoSEQ multiplex PCR; TCRdb's table is partial and in-frame only. The sample has a few hundred thousand clones, roughly 87% seen once; the top ten hold under 2.5%. The sequencing input was peripheral blood. These receptors originate from a man aged 35-49 years with active or convalescent COVID-19.

J is TRBJ1-5 and V is TRBV30, with D unresolved. CDR3 length: 15 residues. With 3 bases removed from V and 4 bases from J, the gap between germline ends came to 16 bases. The germline gives CDR1 GTSNPN, CDR2 SVGIG (reference sequence). The CDR3 sequence: CAWSPDTGGNQPQHF. As DNA, the CDR3 is TGTGCCTGGAGCCCCGATACCGGCGGAAATCAGCCCCAGCATTTT. The full variable domain, with the rest looked up from reference TRBV30 and TRBJ1-5, is SQTIHQWPATLVQPVGSPLSLECTVEGTSNPNLYWYRQAAGRGLQLLFYSVGIGQISSEVPQNLSASRPQDRQFILSSKKLLLSDSGFYLCAWSPDTGGNQPQHFGDGTRLSIL.

V is TRBV6-4 and J is TRBJ2-2; 8 nucleotides line up with TRBD1. Trimming took 5 bases from V and 1 from J; bases not matched to a gene: 3. Germline CDR1 and CDR2: MRHNA and SNTAGT. The CDR3 spans 15 residues. The CDR3 sequence is CASSPGTGNTGELFF. The CDR3 DNA follows: TGTGCCAGCAGTCCCGGGACAGGGAACACCGGGGAGCTGTTTTTT.

This chain connects TRBV5-4 to TRBJ2-2; D is uncertain. V lost 0 bases, J lost 3 bases, and 6 bases lay in between. The CDR3 is 14 amino acids. Germline CDR1 is SGHNT and CDR2 is YYREEE (reference sequence). In nucleotides, the CDR3 is TGTGCCAGCAGCTTGGAACAGTACACCGGGGAGCTGTTTTTT. Its protein is CASSLEQYTGELFF. Full variable domain (remainder filled in from reference TRBV5-4 and TRBJ2-2): ETGVTQSPTHLIKTRGQQVTLRCSSQSGHNTVSWYQQALGQGPQFIFQYYREEENGRGNFPPRFSGLQFPNYSSELNVNALELDDSALYLCASSLEQYTGELFFGEGSRLTVL.

The chain has TRBV6-1 and TRBJ2-1; D is perhaps TRBD1 (6 bases). Trimming removed 0 bases at V and 3 bases at J, with 6 bases between. Germline CDR1 is MNHNS and CDR2 is SASEGT. There are 14 residues in the CDR3. The CDR3 region is CASSEAGGYNEQFF. CDR3 coding DNA: TGTGCCAGCAGTGAAGCAGGGGGCTACAATGAGCAGTTCTTC.

The rearrangement links TRBV19 to TRBJ2-3; 10 bases fit TRBD2. The germline gives CDR1 LNHDA, CDR2 SQIVND (reference sequence). V lost 5 bases, J lost 3 bases, and 8 bases stayed unmatched. This CDR3 is 16 amino acids long. The CDR3 bases are TGTGCCAGTAGTTCTGCTGGGGGACTAGCGACAGATACGCAGTATTTT. Translating it yields CASSSAGGLATDTQYF.

The chain carries TRBV28 and TRBJ1-1; 7 bases map to TRBD1. The V gene's germline CDR1 is MDHEN and CDR2 SYDVKM. CDR3 length: 11 residues. V dropped 4 bases and J dropped 10; count of bases not matched to a gene: 3. The CDR3 coding sequence is TGTGCCAGCAGTTCCGGGACAGTAGCTTTCTTT. It translates to CASSSGTVAFF.

This chain connects TRBV11-2 to TRBJ1-5, with unresolved D. Germline V gene sequence: CDR1 SGHAT, CDR2 FQNNGV. The CDR3 length is 13 residues. Trimming cost V 5 bases and J 4 bases, with 9 bases left between them. CDR3 nucleotide sequence: TGTGCCAGCAGCGACCCGGGAAATCAGCCCCAGCATTTT. It translates to CASSDPGNQPQHF.

V gene TRBV28 combines with J gene TRBJ1-2; tentatively, D is TRBD1 (6 bases). The CDR3 extends over 15 amino acids. CDR1 MDHEN and CDR2 SYDVKM come from the germline V gene. Trimming left V 1 base short and J 0 bases short, with 9 bases between. The CDR3 DNA sequence: TGTGCCAGCAGTTTATTCTGGACAGCTAACTATGGCTACACCTTC. It codes for CASSLFWTANYGYTF.

The CDR3 reads CSVGQGGYGYTF. DNA for the CDR3: TGCAGCGTTGGGCAGGGAGGCTATGGCTACACCTTC. The chain joins TRBV29-1 to TRBJ1-2, with D tentatively TRBD1 (5 bases). CDR1 SQVTM and CDR2 ANQGSEA come from the germline V gene. This CDR3 is built from 12 residues. Trimming left V 4 bases short and J 4 bases short, with 10 bases between.